The present T cell receptor beta chain was sequenced within a study of shared clonotypes between healthy human individuals. This table comes from immunoSEQ multiplex PCR, and its TCRdb copy is limited to in-frame clones, with some not included. The data hold 1.6 million or so clones, with around 98.5% observed a single time. The germline V and J ends were trimmed by 1 base and 7 bases, with 12 bases remaining between them. This CDR3 spans 14 amino acids. Looked up from germline, CDR1 is SGHNT and CDR2 is YYREEE (reference sequence). Sequenced: naive CD4+ T cells sorted from blood. Stated subset: CD45RA+ positively selected. This sequence originates from a man younger than 45 in good health. The V gene is TRBV5-4, the J gene TRBJ2-1; no firm D call. DNA of the CDR3: TGTGCCAGCAGCTTGACCCCCAAAGGGAATGAGCAGTTCTTC. Translating gives CASSLTPKGNEQFF.